This T cell receptor (beta chain) was sequenced during a study of T cell repertoires in cytomegalovirus infection. Study in general: Selection of CMV epitopes for the study included recently identified HLA-C-restricted and well-studied HLA-B-restricted ones.

Points on this clonotype: Its antigen is still unknown.

The CDR3 is 16 amino acids. V shed 2 bases and J 1 base; nucleotides not matched to a gene: 5. Germline V CDR1 and CDR2: SGHVS, FNYEAQ. MiXCR was run by TCRdb on the reads, yielding one entry per CDR3 protein. The sample records 310,000 or so distinct CDR3 sequences, approximately 25% being singletons. The sample here was cultured PBMCs, taken from culture after CMV antigen stimulation. The chain recombines TRBV7-6 with TRBJ2-1, with 7 bases lining up with TRBD2. This TCR was sampled from a human donor in good health (CMV status not recorded). Some clones in this sample may be carry-over from other donors' samples. In DNA, the CDR3 is TGTGCCAGCAGCTTACTTGCGGGAGATTCCTACAATGAGCAGTTCTTC. This encodes CASSLLAGDSYNEQFF.